This T cell receptor (beta chain) was profiled in a study of PD-1 blockade in mismatch repair-deficient tumors. TCRdb's copy holds only in-frame clones and misses some; the assay was immunoSEQ multiplex PCR. The sample holds about 100,000 clones, roughly four fifths seen once. Germline-derived CDR1 and CDR2 are GTSNPN and SVGIG (reference sequence). CDR3 size: 14 residues. V gave up 5 bases and J gave up 4 bases; unmatched junction bases: 10. This receptor was obtained from an adult with mismatch repair-deficient cancer. The V and J genes are TRBV30 and TRBJ1-2; 7 nucleotides agree with TRBD1. Specimen: peripheral blood, collected approximately 36 weeks after starting pembrolizumab. The CDR3 DNA reads as TGTGCCTGGGACGGGACAGCTCCAGCCTATGGCTACACCTTC. Encoded protein: CAWDGTAPAYGYTF.